This TCR beta chain was profiled in a study of T cell responses to AZD1222 COVID-19 vaccine (dated by TCRdb to the early 2020s). With respect to the entire study: TCR sequencing was performed for fewer than 250 trial participants, of whom some 200 were given two doses of AZD1222 and 26 were given two doses of MenACWY control vaccine. Enrollment into the trials was organized by age into subgroups of 18-55, 56-69 and 70-plus years, and those subgroups contained roughly 150, 30 and 60 TCR-sequenced participants, respectively. Points the paper makes about the study in general: Participants were mostly white British and included more females than males, and it was suggested by the authors that clonal diversity may have been underestimated. CD4 TCRs associated with the vaccine covered the entire spike protein, and the dominant responses were in regions 160-218 and 743-854. In the small 56-69-year group, the increase in depth fell short of significance, most likely because of low power. Nearly half of unique spike-specific TCRs reportedly recognized epitopes outside regions mutated in the B.1.351 and B.1.1.7 variants. A significant rise in spike-specific TCR breadth and depth was observed after two AZD1222 doses relative to day 0 and relative to MenACWY recipients. Because no day 14 peak-response samples were available, the repertoires could be characterized only after the peak T cell response. Conclusions about previously exposed vaccinees are limited, since just five or six AZD1222 recipients were seropositive for SARS-CoV-2 at baseline.

The CDR3 regions of human TCRbeta chains were subjected to immunosequencing. The original methods were these. Repertoire TCRs were matched against a reference library of SARS-CoV-2-specific TCRs generated with the MIRA antigen-specificity platform. Breadth was defined as the fraction of unique TCRs that were SARS-CoV-2-associated, and depth was defined as the fraction of total T cells that were SARS-CoV-2-associated. Using the MIRA data, every spike-specific TCR was mapped to the spike region that the TCR reacted to and assigned to either a CD4 or a CD8 class. Log10-transformed breadth and depth values were compared by one-way ANOVA with Sidak's multiple comparisons tests. TCRdb took this table from immuneACCESS and kept in-frame rearrangements with V and J called. Such tables lack part of the clones; where checked against another copy, unresolved V genes explain under half of the gap, and the rest is unexplained. The D gene and trimming were derived from the DNA, and the V and J assignments and clone size from that table. The sample includes about 59,000 clones, with about 88% observed a single time. Approximately 6.1% of the sample is taken by the ten largest.

CDR1 and CDR2, looked up from the germline V gene, are KGHSH and LQKENI. Spanning cysteine to phenylalanine, the CDR3 consists of 14 amino acids. CDR3 DNA is the only sequence kept; it has 42 bases, read in frame from the first base. V drops 2 bases and J drops 7 bases, leaving 11 bases in between. Concerning this clone itself: What this receptor recognizes is not known. Base qualities are missing; no much larger clone stands one base away.

The meaning of the sample's time point label: about 28 days (+/-7) after the second vaccine dose. AZD1222 recipients with second doses at about 4 weeks or about 12 weeks were pooled, because spike-specific TCR depth and breadth did not differ between schedules. Vaccinee samples were obtained from the UK trials COV001 and COV002, which included a single-blind randomized controlled phase 2/3 trial of AZD1222 (ChAdOx1 nCoV-19) in healthy adults. For TCRbeta chain sequencing, PBMC samples were collected from trial participants at day 0 and at day 28 after the second dose. The sequence derives from an adult who received the AZD1222 COVID-19 vaccine. The V gene is TRBV18 and the J gene is TRBJ2-2, with an unclear D gene assignment. This specimen consisted of peripheral blood, obtained 28 days after the second AZD1222 dose. DNA sequence: TGTGCCAGCTCACCAACCAGCATCAACGGGGAGCTGTTTTTT. This yields the protein CASSPTSINGELFF.